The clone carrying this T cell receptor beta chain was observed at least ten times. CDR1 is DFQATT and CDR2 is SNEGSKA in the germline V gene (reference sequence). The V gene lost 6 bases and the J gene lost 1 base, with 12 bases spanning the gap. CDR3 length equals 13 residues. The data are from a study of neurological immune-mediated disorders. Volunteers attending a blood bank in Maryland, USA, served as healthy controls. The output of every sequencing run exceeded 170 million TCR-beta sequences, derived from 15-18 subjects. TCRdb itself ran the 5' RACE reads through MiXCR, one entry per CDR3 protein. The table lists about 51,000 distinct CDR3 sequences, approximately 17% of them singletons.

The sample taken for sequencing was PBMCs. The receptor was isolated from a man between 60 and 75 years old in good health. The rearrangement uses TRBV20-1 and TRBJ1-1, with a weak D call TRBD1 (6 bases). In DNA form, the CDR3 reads TGCAGTGCCAGGGGAGGGTGGAACACTGAAGCTTTCTTT. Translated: CSARGGWNTEAFF.